The 22 T cell receptor beta chains in this list originate from one sample, sequenced in a study of shared clonotypes between healthy human individuals. This table comes from immunoSEQ multiplex PCR, and its TCRdb copy is limited to in-frame clones, with some not included. The repertoire holds around 1.9 million clones, around 95% seen once, with approximately 1.7% in the top ten. CD45RO negativity and positive selection for CCR7 defined naive CD8 cells, a population that excluded terminally differentiated effector memory CD45RA+ cells. Sequenced material: naive CD8+ T cells from PBMCs. Receptor source: a man younger than 35 in good health. Some clones in this sample may be carry-over from other donors' samples.

This clone was seen only once. The chain recombines TRBV9 with TRBJ2-7; D may correspond to TRBD1 or TRBD2 (5 bases each). V was pared by 0 bases and J by 0 bases, with 10 bases between. The germline CDR1 and CDR2 sequences are SGDLS and YYNGEE. The CDR3 extends over 15 amino acids. CDR3 sequence: CASSVGGVRSYEQYF. For the CDR3, the DNA is TGTGCCAGCAGCGTAGGAGGGGTTCGCTCCTACGAGCAGTACTTC.

The J gene is TRBJ2-7, the V gene TRBV7-9, with D perhaps TRBD1 (6 bases). This CDR3 comprises 13 residues. V lost 5 bases and J 5 bases, leaving 13 bases between the germline ends. The germline gives CDR1 SEHNR, CDR2 FQNEAQ (reference sequence). The CDR3 coding sequence is TGTGCCAGCAGCCCCAGGGGTATCGACGAGCAGTACTTC. Translation gives CASSPRGIDEQYF. Supplemented by reference TRBV7-9 and TRBJ2-7, the full variable domain reads DTGVSQNPRHKITKRGQNVTFRCDPISEHNRLYWYRQTLGQGPEFLTYFQNEAQLEKSRLLSDRFSAERPKGSFSTLEIQRTEQGDSAMYLCASSPRGIDEQYFGPGTRLTVT.

The chain is built from TRBV27 and TRBJ2-3; TRBD1 matches 8 bases. The CDR3 has 16 residues. Germline-derived CDR1 and CDR2 are MNHEY and SMNVEV (reference sequence). J lost 1 base, V lost 3 bases, and 6 bases had no gene match. CDR3 region: CASSFLPTGGTDTQYF. The CDR3, as DNA: TGTGCCAGCAGTTTCCTACCGACAGGGGGCACAGATACGCAGTATTTT.

The chain joins TRBV27 to TRBJ1-4, with 7 positions matching TRBD1. Germline V lookup: CDR1 MNHEY, CDR2 SMNVEV (reference sequence). CDR3 length equals 16 residues. V was pared by 5 bases and J by 8 bases, with 14 bases of the junction left unmatched. CDR3 in DNA: TGTGCCAGCAGTCCAATGTCCTCAGGGGGAAGGGAAAAACTGTTTTTT. As protein: CASSPMSSGGREKLFF.

The chain links TRBV27 to TRBJ2-7; possibly TRBD1 for D (6 bases). This CDR3 has 14 residues. Trimming shortened V by 7 bases and J by 2 bases, and 15 bases separated the two germline ends. CDR1 and CDR2 (germline): MNHEY, SMNVEV (reference sequence). Here the CDR3 DNA reads TGTGCCAGCAATATCAACAGGGCGCCCTACGAGCAGTACTTC. Amino acid sequence: CASNINRAPYEQYF.

The chain carries TRBV28 and TRBJ2-1; the D gene is possibly TRBD2 (6 bases). V was clipped by 5 bases and J by 3 bases, with 23 bases between them. The CDR3 spans 18 residues. Per germline, CDR1 MDHEN and CDR2 SYDVKM. CDR3 region: CASSSFTAGRGFYNEQFF. The CDR3 DNA reads as TGTGCCAGCAGTAGCTTCACCGCCGGGAGAGGTTTCTACAATGAGCAGTTCTTC.

The chain is built from TRBV19 and TRBJ2-3, with D possibly being TRBD1 or TRBD2 (5 bases each). V was trimmed by 0 bases and J by 5 bases, leaving 15 bases between them. CDR1 and CDR2 from the germline V gene are LNHDA and SQIVND (reference sequence). The CDR3 totals 16 residues. In nucleotides, the CDR3 is TGTGCCAGTAGTATAGATCCGACTGGGGGTTTAGATACGCAGTATTTT. Translation gives CASSIDPTGGLDTQYF.

This clone was detected once. The rearrangement joins TRBV10-3 to TRBJ2-5; D unclear. Germline-derived CDR1 and CDR2 are ENHRY and SYGVKD. Trimming took 0 bases from V and 3 from J, leaving 14 bases between them. This CDR3 contains 16 residues. The CDR3 region is CAISESGRPRKETQYF. In DNA, the CDR3 is TGTGCCATCAGTGAGTCAGGTCGACCGAGAAAAGAGACCCAGTACTTC.

The genes are TRBV19 and TRBJ2-7; 9 bases are shared with TRBD1. With 6 bases clipped from V and 5 bases from J, the junction kept 8 bases outside the gene matches. CDR3 length equals 14 residues. CDR1 is LNHDA and CDR2 is SQIVND in the germline V gene (reference sequence). CDR3 DNA: TGTGCCAGTAGGACGGGACAGGGTAACCACGAGCAGTACTTC. Its translation: CASRTGQGNHEQYF.

J is TRBJ2-5 and V is TRBV10-3; D remains ambiguous. The V gene lost 0 bases and the J gene lost 5 bases, with 13 bases spanning the gap. CDR1 ENHRY and CDR2 SYGVKD come from the germline V gene. CDR3 length: 15 amino acids. The CDR3 region is CAISESLGDEETQYF. For the CDR3, the DNA is TGTGCCATCAGTGAGTCGTTAGGAGATGAGGAGACCCAGTACTTC.

This chain joins TRBV7-9 and TRBJ2-1, with 8 bases lining up with TRBD2. This CDR3 spans 15 amino acids. Trimming at V came to 2 bases and at J to 2 bases, leaving 2 bases not matched to a gene. Germline V CDR1 and CDR2: SEHNR, FQNEAQ (reference sequence). The CDR3 region has the DNA TGTGCCAGCAGCTTACTACTAGCGGCCTACAATGAGCAGTTCTTC. Protein product: CASSLLLAAYNEQFF.

The CDR3 DNA follows: TGTGCTAGTGGTGCGGGGACGTTTAGGTTTGGGGAGCTGTTTTTT. Amino acids: CASGAGTFRFGELFF. This chain links TRBV12-5 with TRBJ2-2; D is perhaps TRBD2 (6 bases). The CDR3 extends over 15 amino acids. V was pared by 5 bases and J by 8 bases, with 18 bases between. Germline values: CDR1 LGHNT, CDR2 FRNRAP. Using reference TRBV12-5 and TRBJ2-2 for the parts outside the CDR3, the full variable domain is DARVTQTPRHKVTEMGQEVTMRCQPILGHNTVFWYRQTMMQGLELLAYFRNRAPLDDSGMPKDRFSAEMPDATLATLKIQPSEPRDSAVYFCASGAGTFRFGELFFGEGSRLTVL.

The chain employs TRBV28 and TRBJ2-1, with D possibly matching TRBD2 (6 bases). The CDR3 spans 13 residues. Trimming cost V 4 bases and J 13 bases, with 17 bases left between them. The germline V gene encodes CDR1 MDHEN and CDR2 SYDVKM. The CDR3 bases are TGTGCCAGCAGTTCCATAATCCGGGACTCCCAGTTCTTC. Protein sequence: CASSSIIRDSQFF.

The rearrangement joins TRBV7-6 to TRBJ2-2, with 7 bases aligning to TRBD1. CDR1 and CDR2 (germline): SGHVS, FNYEAQ. V was clipped by 1 base and J by 1 base; unmatched bases: 9. The CDR3 has 18 amino acids. CDR3 nucleotides: TGTGCCAGCAGCTTAGAGAGGGGAAGACAGGGGAACACCGGGGAGCTGTTTTTT. This gives the protein CASSLERGRQGNTGELFF.

The V gene is TRBV10-3, the J gene TRBJ1-1, with D hard to call. The CDR3 spans 13 residues. Trimming took off 0 bases at V and 7 bases at J, with 9 bases between the two ends. CDR1 is ENHRY, CDR2 SYGVKD, per germline. The CDR3 coding sequence is TGTGCCATCAGTGAGTCGAGCCCCCTTGAAGCTTTCTTT. Amino acids: CAISESSPLEAFF.

This clone was found a few times. The chain couples TRBV28 to TRBJ1-1, with a possible D match to TRBD1 (6 bases). The germline CDR1 and CDR2 sequences are MDHEN and SYDVKM. Between the trimmed V and J ends, which lost 2 bases and 0 bases, there was a span of 10 bases. The CDR3 length is 15 residues. The CDR3 DNA sequence: TGTGCCAGCAGTTTAGGTCGGGGGCTGAACACTGAAGCTTTCTTT. Its translation is CASSLGRGLNTEAFF.

On this clone: In the same sample, other DNA sequences code for this CDR3. V and J are TRBV7-9 and TRBJ2-1; 8 bases line up with TRBD2. The V segment lost 5 bases and the J segment 0 bases; nucleotides outside the gene matches: 3. Germline values: CDR1 SEHNR, CDR2 FQNEAQ (reference sequence). The CDR3 extends over 15 amino acids. CDR3 loop: CASSPSGGSYNEQFF. CDR3 DNA: TGTGCCAGCAGCCCCAGCGGGGGCTCCTACAATGAGCAGTTCTTC.

The chain carries TRBV7-9 and TRBJ2-5, with 7 nucleotides matching TRBD1. The CDR3 contains 15 residues. With 2 bases clipped from V and 4 bases from J, the junction kept 7 bases outside the gene matches. Germline V gene sequence: CDR1 SEHNR, CDR2 FQNEAQ (reference sequence). The CDR3 DNA is TGTGCCAGCAGCTTATCGACAGGGATCGGAGAGACCCAGTACTTC. It specifies CASSLSTGIGETQYF. Full variable domain (remainder filled in from reference TRBV7-9 and TRBJ2-5): DTGVSQNPRHKITKRGQNVTFRCDPISEHNRLYWYRQTLGQGPEFLTYFQNEAQLEKSRLLSDRFSAERPKGSFSTLEIQRTEQGDSAMYLCASSLSTGIGETQYFGPGTRLLVL.

The V gene is TRBV10-3, the J gene TRBJ1-4; the match to TRBD1 covers 8 bases. Germline V CDR1 and CDR2: ENHRY, SYGVKD. The CDR3 extends over 13 amino acids. V shed 8 bases and J 8 bases; nucleotides not matched to a gene: 7. In nucleotides, the CDR3 is TGTGCCATCTCTGACACAGGGGGGGAAAAACTGTTTTTT. It codes for CAISDTGGEKLFF.

In regard to this clone: A much larger clone lies a single base off, so this may be a read error. The sample has other DNA sequences that encode this CDR3 too. V usage is TRBV5-8 and J usage is TRBJ2-7; D unclear. The CDR3 loop spans 11 amino acids. V was clipped by 5 bases and J by 2 bases, with 5 bases between them. The germline V gene has CDR1 SGHTS and CDR2 YDEGEE. CDR3 nucleotide sequence: TGTGCCAGCAGTCCCACCTACGAGCAGTACTTC. This codes for CASSPTYEQYF.

V and J are TRBV25-1 and TRBJ2-1, with TRBD2 as a possible D gene (7 bases). The V gene's germline CDR1 is MGHDK and CDR2 SYGVNS. This CDR3 region has 15 residues. The V and J ends lost 6 bases and 6 bases respectively, with 18 bases between them. The CDR3 bases are TGTGCCAGCAGCCTGGGAGGGGGGTTGCGCAATGAGCAGTTCTTC. Encoded protein: CASSLGGGLRNEQFF.

DNA for the CDR3: TGTGCCAGCAGTGAAGCGCGACAGGGGCAAGGCTATGGCTACACCTTC. The encoded protein is CASSEARQGQGYGYTF. The J gene is TRBJ1-2, the V gene TRBV6-1; the match to TRBD1 covers 8 bases. Germline V lookup: CDR1 MNHNS, CDR2 SASEGT. CDR3 size: 16 residues. The V gene end was trimmed by 0 bases and the J gene end by 4 bases; junction bases not matched to a gene: 7.